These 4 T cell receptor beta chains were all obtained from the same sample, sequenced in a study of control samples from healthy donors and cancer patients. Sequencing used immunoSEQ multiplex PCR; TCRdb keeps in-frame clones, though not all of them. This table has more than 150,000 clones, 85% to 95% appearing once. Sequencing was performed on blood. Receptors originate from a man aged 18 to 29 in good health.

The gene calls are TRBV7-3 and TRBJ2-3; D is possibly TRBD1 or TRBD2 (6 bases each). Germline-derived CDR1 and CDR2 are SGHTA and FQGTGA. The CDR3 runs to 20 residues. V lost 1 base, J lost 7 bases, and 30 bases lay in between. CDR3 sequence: CASSLKGGGAPVVDLNTQYF. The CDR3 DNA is TGTGCCAGCAGCTTAAAAGGAGGGGGTGCGCCCGTGGTGGACCTGAATACGCAGTATTTT.

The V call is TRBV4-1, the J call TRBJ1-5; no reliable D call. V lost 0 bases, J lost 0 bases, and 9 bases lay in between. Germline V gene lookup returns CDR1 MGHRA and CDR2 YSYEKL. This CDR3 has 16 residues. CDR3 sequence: CASSQDPRNSNQPQHF. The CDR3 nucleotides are TGCGCCAGCAGCCAAGATCCCAGAAATAGCAATCAGCCCCAGCATTTT.

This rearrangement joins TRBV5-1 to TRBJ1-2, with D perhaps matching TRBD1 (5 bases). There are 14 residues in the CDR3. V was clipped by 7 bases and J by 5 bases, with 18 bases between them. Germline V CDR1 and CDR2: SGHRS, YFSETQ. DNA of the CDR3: TGCGCCAGCGCCGCTTCGACGGGGGAGTATGGCTACACCTTC. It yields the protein CASAASTGEYGYTF.

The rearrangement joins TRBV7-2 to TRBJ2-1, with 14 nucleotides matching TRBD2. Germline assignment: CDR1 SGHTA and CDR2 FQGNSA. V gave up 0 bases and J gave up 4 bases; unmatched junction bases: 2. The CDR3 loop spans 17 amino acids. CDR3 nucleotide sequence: TGTGCCAGCAGCTTAGCGGGGACTAGCGGGAGTTACAATGAGCAGTTCTTC. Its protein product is CASSLAGTSGSYNEQFF. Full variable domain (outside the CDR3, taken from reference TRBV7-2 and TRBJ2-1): GAGVSQSPSNKVTEKGKDVELRCDPISGHTALYWYRQSLGQGLEFLIYFQGNSAPDKSGLPSDRFSAERTGGSVSTLTIQRTQQEDSAVYLCASSLAGTSGSYNEQFFGPGTRLTVL.